These 10 T cell receptor beta chains were all obtained from the same sample, sequenced in a study of control samples from healthy donors and cancer patients. The table came from immunoSEQ multiplex PCR; TCRdb's copy has only in-frame clones and leaves some out. The table lists 120,000 to 150,000 clones, 80% to 95% of them singletons, with 3% to 3.5% in the top ten. The sequenced material came from blood. The receptor set was obtained from a man aged 30 to 45 in good health.

The chain couples TRBV6-1 to TRBJ1-3, with unresolved D. Trimming removed 2 bases from V and 0 bases from J, with 11 bases in between. CDR3 length: 16 amino acids. Germline CDR1 reads MNHNS; CDR2 reads SASEGT. This CDR3 is CASSEPRIRSGNTIYF. CDR3 bases: TGTGCCAGCAGTGAACCGAGGATTCGCTCTGGAAACACCATATATTTT.

The chain combines TRBV7-2 with TRBJ2-7; 8 positions match TRBD2. J was trimmed by 3 bases and V by 1 base; bases with no gene match: 5. Germline V gene sequence: CDR1 SGHTA, CDR2 FQGNSA. The CDR3 covers 15 residues. The CDR3 here is CASSLGLARGYEQYF. The CDR3 nucleotides read TGTGCCAGCAGCTTAGGACTAGCGAGGGGCTACGAGCAGTACTTC.

The V gene is TRBV5-6, the J gene TRBJ1-2, with 7 bases matching TRBD1. With V trimmed by 5 bases and J by 1 base, 8 bases remained unmatched. Per the germline V gene, CDR1 is SGHDT and CDR2 is YYEEEE. This CDR3 spans 15 amino acids. The CDR3 protein is CASRAETGINYGYTF. Written as DNA, the CDR3 is TGTGCCAGCAGAGCCGAGACAGGGATTAACTATGGCTACACCTTC.

This clone has only one observation. V and J are TRBV27 and TRBJ2-3, with D perhaps matching TRBD1 or TRBD2 (5 bases each). Trimming removed 5 bases from V and 6 bases from J, with 21 bases in between. Looked up from germline, CDR1 is MNHEY and CDR2 is SMNVEV (reference sequence). The CDR3 loop spans 16 amino acids. In DNA, the CDR3 is TGTGCCAGCAGTAGAACCGGGACGGCTAAGTCGGATACGCAGTATTTT. It specifies CASSRTGTAKSDTQYF.

The J gene is TRBJ1-3, the V gene TRBV28; D gene ambiguous. The CDR3 has 15 amino acids. CDR1 and CDR2 (germline): MDHEN, SYDVKM. Trimming stripped 6 bases from V and 0 bases from J, with 12 bases between. CDR3: CASRGKAASGNTIYF. The CDR3, as DNA: TGTGCCAGCAGAGGGAAGGCCGCCTCTGGAAACACCATATATTTT.

The rearrangement uses TRBV6-5 and TRBJ2-1, with D tentatively TRBD1 (6 bases). Germline-derived CDR1 and CDR2 are MNHEY and SVGAGI. The CDR3 loop spans 16 amino acids. The germline V and J ends were trimmed by 0 bases and 8 bases, with 17 bases remaining between them. The CDR3 DNA follows: TGTGCCAGCAGTTACTCGAGGGGGACCACGGGCGATGAGCAGTTCTTC. Its protein is CASSYSRGTTGDEQFF.

V is TRBV9 and J is TRBJ2-2; D uncertain. Trimming removed 0 bases from V and 5 bases from J, with 5 bases in between. From germline, CDR1 is SGDLS and CDR2 YYNGEE. This CDR3 spans 13 amino acids. DNA for the CDR3: TGTGCCAGCAGCGTAGAATATACCGGGGAGCTGTTTTTT. It codes for CASSVEYTGELFF.

The genes are TRBV28 and TRBJ1-5; no clear D. The ends were cut back, 1 base at V and 3 bases at J, with 7 bases in the middle. The CDR3 contains 14 residues. The germline CDR1 and CDR2 sequences are MDHEN and SYDVKM. The DNA of the CDR3 is TGTGCCAGCAGTTTATCTGGGGTCAATCAGCCCCAGCATTTT. Its protein is CASSLSGVNQPQHF. The complete variable domain, with remaining parts taken from reference TRBV28 and TRBJ1-5, reads DVKVTQSSRYLVKRTGEKVFLECVQDMDHENMFWYRQDPGLGLRLIYFSYDVKMKEKGDIPEGYSVSREKKERFSLILESASTNQTSMYLCASSLSGVNQPQHFGDGTRLSIL.

The chain joins TRBV4-2 to TRBJ2-1; D not resolved. V dropped 0 bases and J dropped 5 bases, with 14 bases sitting between them. Germline CDR1 and CDR2: LGHNA and YNFKEQ. The CDR3 has 16 amino acids. The CDR3 DNA reads as TGTGCCAGCAGCCAAGAAATCCTTCGTCCAAACAATGAGCAGTTCTTC. Residues: CASSQEILRPNNEQFF.

The chain carries TRBV7-3 and TRBJ2-2; 8 positions agree with TRBD1. CDR3 length: 15 residues. Germline-derived CDR1 and CDR2 are SGHTA and FQGTGA. V shed 6 bases, J shed 0 bases, and the junction held 3 bases outside the gene matches. CDR3 bases: TGTGCCAGCAGTTCGGGACAGGCGAACACCGGGGAGCTGTTTTTT. Translating it yields CASSSGQANTGELFF.